A single sample gave rise to the 16 T cell receptor beta chains below, sequenced in a study of T cell responses to AZD1222 COVID-19 vaccine. The data were produced by immunoSEQ multiplex PCR, yet TCRdb's version contains in-frame clones alone and is incomplete. The table lists approximately 100,000 clones, about 90% of them singletons. This specimen consisted of peripheral blood, obtained 28 days after the second AZD1222 dose. Source of these receptors: an adult who received the AZD1222 COVID-19 vaccine.

The chain joins TRBV3-1 (or the pseudogene TRBV3-2) to TRBJ1-2; D is ambiguous. The germline V gene encodes CDR1 LGHDT and CDR2 YNNKEL (reference sequence). Trimming took off 1 base at V and 3 bases at J, with 6 bases between the two ends. This CDR3 is built from 13 residues. Here the CDR3 DNA reads TGTGCCAGCAGCCAAGTTCTTGACTATGGCTACACCTTC. This sequence encodes CASSQVLDYGYTF.

The chain employs TRBV29-1 and TRBJ2-7, with TRBD2 matching over 16 bases. The CDR3 spans 17 residues. Germline-derived CDR1 and CDR2 are SQVTM and ANQGSEA. V was clipped by 5 bases and J by 2 bases; unmatched bases: 9. CDR3 nucleotide sequence: TGCAGCGTTTCCTACCCGGGACTAGCGGGAGGGGCCTACGAGCAGTACTTC. This codes for CSVSYPGLAGGAYEQYF.

The chain has TRBV28 and TRBJ1-4; 7 positions agree with TRBD1. The germline CDR1 and CDR2 sequences are MDHEN and SYDVKM. This CDR3 spans 13 amino acids. The V gene end was trimmed by 6 bases and the J gene end by 7 bases; junction bases not matched to a gene: 5. CDR3 region: CASRRQGFEKLFF. The CDR3, as DNA: TGTGCCAGCAGGAGACAGGGATTTGAAAAACTGTTTTTT.

The rearrangement joins TRBV5-1 to TRBJ2-3; D uncertain. Looked up from germline, CDR1 is SGHRS and CDR2 is YFSETQ. Trimming shortened V by 0 bases and J by 1 base, and 12 bases separated the two germline ends. The length of the CDR3 is 16 residues. This CDR3 is CASSLEAKKGTDTQYF. CDR3 nucleotide sequence: TGCGCCAGCAGCTTGGAAGCGAAAAAAGGCACAGATACGCAGTATTTT.

The chain carries TRBV10-3 and TRBJ2-3; TRBD2 aligns across 7 bases. The CDR3 loop spans 16 amino acids. Germline loops: CDR1 ENHRY, CDR2 SYGVKD. The V and J ends lost 4 bases and 0 bases, in that order; junction bases with no gene match: 7. CDR3 DNA sequence: TGTGCCATCAGTGTTCTCCGACTAGCAAGCACAGATACGCAGTATTTT. Amino acid sequence: CAISVLRLASTDTQYF.

The chain has TRBV5-1 and TRBJ2-1; 7 nucleotides line up with TRBD1. Germline V gives CDR1 SGHRS, CDR2 YFSETQ. The CDR3 totals 15 residues. V lost 0 bases to trimming and J lost 2 bases; unmatched junction nucleotides: 2. The CDR3 DNA is TGCGCCAGCAGCTTGGGGCAGGGGGCCTACAATGAGCAGTTCTTC. Amino acids: CASSLGQGAYNEQFF.

The V and J genes are TRBV12-2 and TRBJ2-3. TRBV12-2 is shown as a pseudogene. This CDR3 comprises 12 residues. CDR3 protein: CASRPDGDTQYF. The CDR3, as DNA: TGTGCAAGTCGCCCTGACGGAGATACGCAGTATTTT.

The gene calls are TRBV7-9 and TRBJ2-2, with TRBD1 as a possible D gene (5 bases). CDR3 size: 16 residues. The V end lost 4 bases, the J end lost 0 bases, and 12 bases lay between the germline ends. Germline-derived CDR1 and CDR2 are SEHNR and FQNEAQ (reference sequence). CDR3 region: CASSSPGSSNTGELFF. The CDR3, as DNA: TGTGCCAGCAGCTCTCCAGGGTCTTCGAACACCGGGGAGCTGTTTTTT. The full variable domain, with the rest looked up from reference TRBV7-9 and TRBJ2-2, is DTGVSQNPRHKITKRGQNVTFRCDPISEHNRLYWYRQTLGQGPEFLTYFQNEAQLEKSRLLSDRFSAERPKGSFSTLEIQRTEQGDSAMYLCASSSPGSSNTGELFFGEGSRLTVL.

The rearrangement links TRBV6-5 to TRBJ1-2; D may be TRBD1 (5 bases). Germline CDR1 is MNHEY and CDR2 is SVGAGI. The CDR3 totals 13 residues. Trimming pared 11 bases from V and 8 bases from J, leaving 21 bases between. This chain's CDR3 is CAVQPGPKRGYTF. The CDR3 DNA reads TGTGCCGTACAACCGGGACCGAAGAGGGGCTACACCTTC.

The chain employs TRBV5-1 and TRBJ1-4; TRBD1 agrees at 8 bases. Germline CDR1 is SGHRS and CDR2 is YFSETQ. The CDR3 runs 16 residues. Trimming took 3 bases from V and 6 from J; bases not matched to a gene: 10. The CDR3 region has the DNA TGCGCCAGCAGCTACCATGGACAGGGTGGAGATGAAAAACTGTTTTTT. This gives the protein CASSYHGQGGDEKLFF.

The rearrangement uses TRBV5-1 and TRBJ2-1; TRBD2 agrees at 11 bases. Germline trimming cut 3 bases from V and 7 bases from J; bases unmatched to any gene: 9. The CDR3 consists of 16 residues. CDR1 and CDR2 (germline): SGHRS, YFSETQ. CDR3 in DNA: TGCGCCAGCAGCTCTCCCTCTAGCGGGAGGATGAATGAGCAGTTCTTC. Its protein product is CASSSPSSGRMNEQFF. The full variable domain, completed using reference TRBV5-1 and TRBJ2-1, is KAGVTQTPRYLIKTRGQQVTLSCSPISGHRSVSWYQQTPGQGLQFLFEYFSETQRNKGNFPGRFSGRQFSNSRSEMNVSTLELGDSALYLCASSSPSSGRMNEQFFGPGTRLTVL.

Written as DNA, the CDR3 is TGCGCCAGCAGCCCGAAACTTGGGGAGCAGTTCTTC. Protein product: CASSPKLGEQFF. The chain employs TRBV5-1 and TRBJ2-1, with no clear D. Trimming removed 4 bases at V and 10 bases at J, with 12 bases between. Germline CDR1 is SGHRS and CDR2 is YFSETQ. The CDR3 has 12 residues.

The V call is TRBV5-1, the J call TRBJ2-7; the D gene is possibly TRBD1 (6 bases). Germline V gene sequence: CDR1 SGHRS, CDR2 YFSETQ. The V and J ends lost 4 bases and 1 base respectively, with 9 bases between them. The CDR3 contains 13 residues. CDR3 nucleotide sequence: TGCGCCAGCAGCAAAGGGGGATCCTACGAGCAGTACTTC. Its translation is CASSKGGSYEQYF. The entire variable domain, with the rest obtained from reference TRBV5-1 and TRBJ2-7, is as follows: KAGVTQTPRYLIKTRGQQVTLSCSPISGHRSVSWYQQTPGQGLQFLFEYFSETQRNKGNFPGRFSGRQFSNSRSEMNVSTLELGDSALYLCASSKGGSYEQYFGPGTRLTVT.

The chain employs TRBV14 and TRBJ1-4; no clear D gene. V was shortened by 1 base and J by 10 bases, with 16 bases between the two germline ends. This CDR3 contains 15 residues. Germline lookup yields CDR1 SGHDN and CDR2 FVKESK. In nucleotides, the CDR3 is TGTGCCAGCAGCCAAGTCTCGGCAGCGGTAGGAAAACTGTTTTTT. This encodes CASSQVSAAVGKLFF. The complete variable domain, with remaining parts taken from reference TRBV14 and TRBJ1-4, reads EAGVTQFPSHSVIEKGQTVTLRCDPISGHDNLYWYRRVMGKEIKFLLHFVKESKQDESGMPNNRFLAERTGGTYSTLKVQPAELEDSGVYFCASSQVSAAVGKLFFGSGTQLSVL.

Here the CDR3 reads CASSRGLAYSYEQYF. CDR3 DNA: TGTGCCAGCAGTAGGGGACTAGCGTACTCCTACGAGCAGTACTTC. The genes are TRBV28 and TRBJ2-7; 10 bases are shared with TRBD2. Per the germline V gene, CDR1 is MDHEN and CDR2 is SYDVKM. The CDR3 consists of 15 residues. J gave up 0 bases and V 5 bases, and 4 bases lay outside the gene matches.

The V gene is TRBV30, the J gene TRBJ1-1; weak D call: TRBD1 (6 bases). Trimming pared 3 bases from V and 5 bases from J, leaving 10 bases between. This CDR3 region has 12 residues. Germline V gene lookup returns CDR1 GTSNPN and CDR2 SVGIG (reference sequence). This CDR3 reads CAWRNTGTEAFF. CDR3 nucleotide sequence: TGTGCCTGGAGAAACACAGGGACTGAAGCTTTCTTT.